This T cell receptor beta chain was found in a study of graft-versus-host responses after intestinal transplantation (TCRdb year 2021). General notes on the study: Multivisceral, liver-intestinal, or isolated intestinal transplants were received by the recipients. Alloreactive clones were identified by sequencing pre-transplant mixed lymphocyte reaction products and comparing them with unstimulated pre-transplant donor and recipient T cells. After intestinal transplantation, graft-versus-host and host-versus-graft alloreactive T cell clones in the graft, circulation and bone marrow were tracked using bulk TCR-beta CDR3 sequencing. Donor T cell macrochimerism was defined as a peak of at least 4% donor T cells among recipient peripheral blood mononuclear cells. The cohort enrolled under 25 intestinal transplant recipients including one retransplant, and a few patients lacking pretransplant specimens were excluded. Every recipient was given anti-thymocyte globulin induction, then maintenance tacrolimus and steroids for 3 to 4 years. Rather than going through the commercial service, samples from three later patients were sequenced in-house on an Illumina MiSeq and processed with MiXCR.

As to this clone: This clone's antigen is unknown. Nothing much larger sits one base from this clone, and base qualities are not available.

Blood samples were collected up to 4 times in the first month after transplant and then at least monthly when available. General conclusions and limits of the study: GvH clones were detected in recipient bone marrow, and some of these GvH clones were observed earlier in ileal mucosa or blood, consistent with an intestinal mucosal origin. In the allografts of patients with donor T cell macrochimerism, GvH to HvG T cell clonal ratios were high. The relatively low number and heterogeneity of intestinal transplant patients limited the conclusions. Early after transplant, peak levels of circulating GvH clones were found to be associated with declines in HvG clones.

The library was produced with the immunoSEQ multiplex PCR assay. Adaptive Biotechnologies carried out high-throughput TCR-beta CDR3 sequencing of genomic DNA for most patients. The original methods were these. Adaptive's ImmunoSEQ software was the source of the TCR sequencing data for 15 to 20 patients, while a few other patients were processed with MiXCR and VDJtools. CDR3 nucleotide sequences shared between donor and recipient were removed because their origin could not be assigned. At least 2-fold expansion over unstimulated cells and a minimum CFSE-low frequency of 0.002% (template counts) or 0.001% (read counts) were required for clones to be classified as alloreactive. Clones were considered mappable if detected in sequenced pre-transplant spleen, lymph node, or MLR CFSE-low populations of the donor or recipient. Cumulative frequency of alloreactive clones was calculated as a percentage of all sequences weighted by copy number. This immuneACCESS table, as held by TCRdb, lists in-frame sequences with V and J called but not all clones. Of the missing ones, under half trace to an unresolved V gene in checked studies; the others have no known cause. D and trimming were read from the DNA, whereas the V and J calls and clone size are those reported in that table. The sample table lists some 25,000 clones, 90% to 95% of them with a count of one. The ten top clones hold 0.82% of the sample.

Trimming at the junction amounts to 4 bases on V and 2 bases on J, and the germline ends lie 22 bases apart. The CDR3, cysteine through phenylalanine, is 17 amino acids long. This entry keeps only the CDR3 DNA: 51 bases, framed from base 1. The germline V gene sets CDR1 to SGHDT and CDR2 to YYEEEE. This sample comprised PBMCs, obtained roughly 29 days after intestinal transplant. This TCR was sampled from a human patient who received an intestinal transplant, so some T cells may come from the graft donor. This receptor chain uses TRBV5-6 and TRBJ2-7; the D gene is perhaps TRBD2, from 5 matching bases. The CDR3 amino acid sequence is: CASSPGWELTVTYEQYF. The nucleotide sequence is TGTGCCAGCAGCCCTGGGTGGGAGTTGACGGTTACCTACGAGCAGTACTTC.